A single T cell receptor (beta chain) is shown here with its context. The target of this receptor is not known. One base away there is no much larger clone; base qualities are not given. The immunoSEQ Assay, a bias-controlled multiplex PCR, was used to amplify TCRbeta CDR3 regions from genomic DNA. As for how the authors treated the data: The number of nucleated cells in each sample was estimated from the amplification of reference gene primers within the assay. Sequence reads were collapsed and filtered to measure the absolute abundance of every unique TCRbeta CDR3 rearrangement. Productive Simpson clonality was computed per sample as the square root of Simpson's diversity index over productive rearrangements. TCRdb carries this immuneACCESS record with in-frame sequences only. Its versions omit some clonotypes, under half of them owing to an unresolved V gene in the studies checked, with the rest unexplained. D and trimming were read from the DNA, whereas the V and J calls and clone size are those reported in that table. In all, the sample holds under 150,000 clones, and roughly 85% of those were seen once. The ten most abundant clones make up 5.5% of the sample.

The data derive from a study of blood T cell repertoires in COVID-19 (dated by TCRdb to the early 2020s). About the study as a whole: Collaborator samples came from the United States, Italy and Spain and covered acute and convalescent phases of COVID-19. The prospective study material was composed of cDNA or gDNA derived from T cells, B-cell-depleted T cells, or PBMCs. Deeply sampled blood TCRbeta repertoires from subjects exposed to, actively infected with, or recovered from COVID-19 were included in the dataset. A freely available public database, intended as a resource for researchers studying the immune response to SARS-CoV-2, is where the repertoires were released. The samples were drawn from two sources: the first 160 participants of the ongoing ImmuneRACE study, and 1,000 to 1,500 subjects contributed by 6 global collaborators. A de-identified subject ID, COVID-19 status, age in years and sex were almost always included in the sample metadata. Where available, HLA class I and class II types were taken from metadata supplied by the sample provider and were not determined by assay-based typing.

The full study reports these points: Clinical and demographic metadata were provided uncurated, with the amount varying by source and participant.

In Seattle, one collaborating source enrolled patients while the infection was active and tracked those patients longitudinally over the course of disease. Whole blood was collected in K2EDTA tubes by collaborating institutions according to the institutions' own protocols. For TCRbeta analysis, collaborators shipped samples as frozen whole blood, isolated PBMCs, or DNA extracted from either of those sample types. What was sequenced was peripheral blood. This TCR was sampled from a woman aged 60-70 years with COVID-19, enrolled during active disease.

The sequenced DNA: TGTGCCAGCAGCTTAGTCCCGTGGTCTAGCGGAAACCAAGAGACCCAGTACTTC. This encodes CASSLVPWSSGNQETQYF. The chain links TRBV7-2 with TRBJ2-5, with TRBD2 identical over 7 junction bases. The CDR3, from cysteine to phenylalanine, totals 18 residues. Only the CDR3 DNA stays, 54 bases, in frame from base 1. Trimming takes 1 base off V and 0 bases off J; junction bases not matched to a gene: 11. CDR1 and CDR2 are drawn from the germline V gene: SGHTA, FQGNSA.